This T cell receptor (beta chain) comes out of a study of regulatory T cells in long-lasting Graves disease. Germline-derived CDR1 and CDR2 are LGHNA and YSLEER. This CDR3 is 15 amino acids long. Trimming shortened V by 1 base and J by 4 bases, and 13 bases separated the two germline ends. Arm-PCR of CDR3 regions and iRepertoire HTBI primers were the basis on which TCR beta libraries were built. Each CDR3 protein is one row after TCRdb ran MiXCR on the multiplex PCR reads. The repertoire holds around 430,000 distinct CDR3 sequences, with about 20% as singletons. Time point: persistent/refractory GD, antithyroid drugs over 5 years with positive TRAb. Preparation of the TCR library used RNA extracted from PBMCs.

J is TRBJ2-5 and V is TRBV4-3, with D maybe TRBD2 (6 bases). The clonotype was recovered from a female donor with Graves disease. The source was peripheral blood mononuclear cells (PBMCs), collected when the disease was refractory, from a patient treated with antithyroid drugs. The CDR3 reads CASSQVYASAETQYF. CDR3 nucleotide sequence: TGCGCCAGCAGCCAAGTATACGCTAGCGCAGAGACCCAGTACTTC.